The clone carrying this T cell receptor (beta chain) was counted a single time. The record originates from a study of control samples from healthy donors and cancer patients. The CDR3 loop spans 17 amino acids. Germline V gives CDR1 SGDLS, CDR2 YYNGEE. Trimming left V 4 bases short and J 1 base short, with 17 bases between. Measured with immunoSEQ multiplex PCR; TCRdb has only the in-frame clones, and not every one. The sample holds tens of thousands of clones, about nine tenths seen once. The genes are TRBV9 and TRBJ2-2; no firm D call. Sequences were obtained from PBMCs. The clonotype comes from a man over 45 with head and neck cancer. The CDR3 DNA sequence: TGTGCCAGCAGCTTACCGGACGGAAAGGGGAACACCGGGGAGCTGTTTTTT. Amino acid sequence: CASSLPDGKGNTGELFF.